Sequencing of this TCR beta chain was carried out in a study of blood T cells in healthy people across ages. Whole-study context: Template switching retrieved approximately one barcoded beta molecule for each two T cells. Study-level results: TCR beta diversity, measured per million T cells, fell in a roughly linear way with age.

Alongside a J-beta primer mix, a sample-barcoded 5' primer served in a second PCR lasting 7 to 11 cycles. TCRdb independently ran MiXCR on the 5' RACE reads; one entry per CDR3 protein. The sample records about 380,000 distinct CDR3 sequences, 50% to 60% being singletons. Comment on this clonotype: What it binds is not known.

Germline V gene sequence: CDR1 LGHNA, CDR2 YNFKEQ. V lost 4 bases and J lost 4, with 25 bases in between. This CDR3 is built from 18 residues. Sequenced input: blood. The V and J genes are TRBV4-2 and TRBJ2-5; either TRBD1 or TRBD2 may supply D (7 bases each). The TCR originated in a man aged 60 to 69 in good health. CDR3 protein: CASSRSQARGRGGETQYF. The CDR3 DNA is TGTGCCAGCAGCCGCTCTCAGGCACGGGGCAGGGGGGGAGAGACCCAGTACTTC.